The 25 T cell receptor beta chains listed next were all sequenced from one sample in a study of T-cell reconstitution after alpha-beta-depleted transplantation in children. TCRbeta library preparation incorporated unique molecular identifiers. Each CDR3 protein gets one entry after TCRdb re-called the PCR reads with MiXCR. The sample gives about 580,000 distinct CDR3 sequences, about 21% of which show up once; roughly 14% is in the top ten. The sequenced sample was PBMCs, mostly from graft donor cells, obtained 360 days after TCRalphabeta/CD19-depleted stem cell transplant. These TCRs come from a boy under three years old who had a stem cell transplant for acute myeloid leukemia, so the T cells may come from the graft donor.

In regard to this clonotype: Given a much more abundant clone one base away, this may be a read error. This rearrangement joins TRBV7-2 to TRBJ2-5; D not resolved. Germline V CDR1 and CDR2: SGHTA, FQGNSA. CDR3 length equals 14 residues. Trimming left V 1 base short and J 5 bases short, with 11 bases between. CDR3 coding DNA: TGTGCCAGCAGCTTAGTCCGAGAAGGGGAGACCCAGTACTTC. Translated, it gives CASSLVREGETQYF.

The chain has TRBV20-1 and TRBJ2-1; 7 positions match TRBD1. Germline V gives CDR1 DFQATT, CDR2 SNEGSKA (reference sequence). The length of the CDR3 is 16 residues. Trimming removed 3 bases from V and 3 bases from J; junction bases left unmatched: 11. The CDR3 loop is CSASANTGTVYNEQFF. Here the CDR3 DNA reads TGCAGTGCTAGTGCTAATACCGGGACAGTCTACAATGAGCAGTTCTTC.

The sample holds a few counts of this clonotype. The V and J genes are TRBV5-6 and TRBJ1-4; 11 bases map to TRBD1. CDR3 length equals 14 residues. The germline CDR1 and CDR2 sequences are SGHDT and YYEEEE. V gave up 4 bases and J gave up 8 bases; unmatched junction bases: 4. CDR3 sequence: CASSPRTGGEKLFF. CDR3 DNA: TGTGCCAGCAGCCCTCGGACAGGGGGCGAAAAACTGTTTTTT. The variable domain in full, completed from reference TRBV5-6 and TRBJ1-4, reads DAGVTQSPTHLIKTRGQQVTLRCSPKSGHDTVSWYQQALGQGPQFIFQYYEEEERQRGNFPDRFSGHQFPNYSSELNVNALLLGDSALYLCASSPRTGGEKLFFGSGTQLSVL.

This clonotype was observed at least ten times. The J gene is TRBJ1-5, the V gene TRBV7-2; 7 positions match TRBD1. CDR1 SGHTA and CDR2 FQGNSA come from the germline V gene. With V trimmed by 5 bases and J by 4 bases, 5 bases remained unmatched. The CDR3 length is 14 residues. The chain's CDR3 is CASSPRTGNQPQHF. In DNA, the CDR3 is TGTGCCAGCAGCCCACGGACAGGAAATCAGCCCCAGCATTTT.

CDR3 DNA sequence: TGCAGTGCCCCGACTAGCGGGAGGACCGGGGAGCTGTTTTTT. Amino acids: CSAPTSGRTGELFF. The chain is built from TRBV20-1 and TRBJ2-2, with TRBD2 matching 13 bases. CDR3 size: 14 residues. V lost 6 bases to trimming and J lost 5 bases; unmatched junction nucleotides: 3. The germline gives CDR1 DFQATT, CDR2 SNEGSKA (reference sequence).

The chain employs TRBV12-3 or TRBV12-4 and TRBJ1-5; D is ambiguous. The CDR3 is 14 residues long. Deletions cut 6 bases from V and 1 base from J, with 10 bases between. The CDR3 protein is CASRRAGSNQPQHF. The CDR3 region has the DNA TGTGCCAGCAGGCGTGCCGGGAGCAATCAGCCCCAGCATTTT.

This chain connects TRBV6-2 or TRBV6-3 to TRBJ1-5; 7 bases align to TRBD1. Germline CDR1 and CDR2: MNHEY and SVGEGT. This CDR3 has 18 amino acids. V lost 3 bases to trimming and J lost 0 bases; unmatched junction nucleotides: 11. This chain's CDR3 is CASSYSVWTGLSNQPQHF. The CDR3 region has the DNA TGTGCCAGCAGTTATTCGGTATGGACAGGACTTAGCAATCAGCCCCAGCATTTT.

The genes are TRBV6-5 and TRBJ1-6; TRBD1 matches at 8 bases. The CDR3 is 16 amino acids. The V segment lost 2 bases and the J segment 7 bases; nucleotides outside the gene matches: 7. Per the germline V gene, CDR1 is MNHEY and CDR2 is SVGAGI. The CDR3 DNA reads as TGTGCCAGCAGTTACCTACAGGGGGTTAAGAATTCACCCCTCCACTTT. Amino acids: CASSYLQGVKNSPLHF.

V is TRBV7-2 and J is TRBJ2-7, with TRBD1 as a possible D gene (6 bases). There are 17 residues in the CDR3. The V gene lost 2 bases and the J gene lost 0 bases, with 17 bases spanning the gap. Germline V lookup: CDR1 SGHTA, CDR2 FQGNSA. Written as DNA, the CDR3 is TGTGCCAGCAGCTTATCCACAGGGAACCCCTTCTCCTACGAGCAGTACTTC. Its protein product is CASSLSTGNPFSYEQYF.

With respect to this clonotype: The junction differs from germline at one of its ends, possibly a read error. V gene TRBV20-1 combines with J gene TRBJ2-5; 7 bases are a match to TRBD1. The CDR3 consists of 18 residues. Germline lookup yields CDR1 DFQATT and CDR2 SNEGSKA (reference sequence). CDR3 amino acids: CCASGVDQGQLLRETQYF. The CDR3 DNA reads as TGCTGTGCTAGTGGGGTAGACCAGGGACAGCTCCTGCGGGAGACCCAGTACTTC.

This clonotype was detected many times. J is TRBJ2-1 and V is TRBV15; D might be TRBD1 or TRBD2, each matching 5 bases. V was pared by 6 bases and J by 5 bases, with 20 bases between. Germline CDR1 reads LNHNV; CDR2 reads YYDKDF (reference sequence). This CDR3 comprises 16 residues. The CDR3 DNA sequence: TGTGCCACCAGTGGATTTGACGGGGCGGATGACAATGAGCAGTTCTTC. It yields the protein CATSGFDGADDNEQFF.

This chain joins TRBV20-1 and TRBJ2-5, with 8 bases matching TRBD2. Looked up from germline, CDR1 is DFQATT and CDR2 is SNEGSKA (reference sequence). J lost 2 bases, V lost 2 bases, and 7 bases had no gene match. The CDR3 runs 15 residues. The CDR3 here is CSARRGGRHQETQYF. The CDR3 nucleotides read TGCAGTGCTAGACGGGGGGGCCGTCATCAAGAGACCCAGTACTTC.

In this sample, this clonotype turned up many times. The V gene is TRBV12-3 or TRBV12-4, the J gene TRBJ2-1; weak D call: TRBD1 (6 bases). This CDR3 region has 13 residues. V was trimmed by 6 bases and J by 7 bases, leaving 13 bases between them. The CDR3: CASRTQGANEQFF. The CDR3 DNA follows: TGTGCCAGCAGGACACAGGGAGCGAATGAGCAGTTCTTC.

The chain carries TRBV7-9 and TRBJ1-6, with 9 nucleotides matching TRBD1. Per germline, CDR1 SEHNR and CDR2 FQNEAQ (reference sequence). The CDR3 contains 14 residues. Trimming took 3 bases from V and 10 from J; bases not matched to a gene: 4. The CDR3 is CASSFGQGTSPLHF. For the CDR3, the DNA is TGTGCCAGCAGCTTCGGACAGGGGACGTCACCCCTCCACTTT.

This clonotype was recorded a few times. The V call is TRBV7-8, the J call TRBJ2-5; no firm D call. The CDR3 covers 12 residues. CDR1 SGHVS and CDR2 FQNEAQ come from the germline V gene. V shed 1 base and J shed 7 bases, with 7 bases lying between them. The CDR3 reads CASSLDLGTQYF. The CDR3 DNA reads as TGTGCCAGCAGCTTAGACCTTGGGACCCAGTACTTC.

V gene TRBV9 combines with J gene TRBJ2-1; D is undetermined. This CDR3 is built from 13 residues. From germline, CDR1 is SGDLS and CDR2 YYNGEE. Between the trimmed V and J ends, which lost 2 bases and 5 bases, there was a span of 8 bases. CDR3: CASSVFTDNEQFF. The CDR3 DNA sequence: TGTGCCAGCAGCGTCTTTACGGACAATGAGCAGTTCTTC.

The chain combines TRBV7-6 with TRBJ2-1; maybe TRBD2 (6 bases). Trimming cost V 4 bases and J 9 bases, with 22 bases left between them. CDR1 and CDR2 (germline): SGHVS, FNYEAQ. The CDR3 covers 16 residues. This CDR3 reads CASSSTSVAGRSEQFF. The CDR3 DNA reads as TGTGCCAGCAGCTCGACTAGTGTTGCGGGAAGAAGTGAGCAGTTCTTC.

The chain uses TRBV20-1 and TRBJ2-7; D is tentatively TRBD1 or TRBD2 (5 bases each). The ends were cut back, 5 bases at V and 3 bases at J, with 20 bases in the middle. The CDR3 is 15 amino acids. The V gene's germline CDR1 is DFQATT and CDR2 SNEGSKA (reference sequence). In DNA, the CDR3 is TGCAGTGCTGTCCCGGGGCGTACATCGGTCTACGAGCAGTACGTC. As protein: CSAVPGRTSVYEQYV.

This clonotype was detected a few times. The CDR3 region is CATSDLVGRGLGEQFF. In nucleotides, the CDR3 is TGTGCCACCAGTGATTTGGTAGGGAGAGGATTAGGTGAGCAGTTCTTC. The chain couples TRBV24-1 to TRBJ2-1, with a tentative D call TRBD2 (5 bases). The CDR3 length is 16 residues. The V gene lost 0 bases and the J gene lost 9 bases, with 17 bases spanning the gap. Germline CDR1 is KGHDR and CDR2 is SFDVKD.

The chain uses TRBV20-1 and TRBJ2-5, with 7 nucleotides matching TRBD2. Looked up from germline, CDR1 is DFQATT and CDR2 is SNEGSKA (reference sequence). V dropped 7 bases and J dropped 5; count of bases not matched to a gene: 10. The CDR3 is 13 residues long. The CDR3 nucleotides read TGCAGTGGGGAGCGGGGCCGGTGGGAGACCCAGTACTTC. It yields the protein CSGERGRWETQYF.

In this sample, this clonotype turned up many times. The V gene is TRBV12-3 or TRBV12-4, the J gene TRBJ2-3; D ambiguous. Trimming cost V 3 bases and J 1 base, with 8 bases left between them. The length of the CDR3 is 14 residues. CDR3 residues: CASSFHPRTDTQYF. CDR3 in DNA: TGTGCCAGCAGTTTCCACCCCCGCACAGATACGCAGTATTTT.

This clonotype showed up many times. The gene calls are TRBV20-1 and TRBJ1-5; D is ambiguous. Germline V gene sequence: CDR1 DFQATT, CDR2 SNEGSKA (reference sequence). The V gene lost 2 bases and the J gene lost 2 bases, with 13 bases spanning the gap. The CDR3 has 15 amino acids. The CDR3 DNA reads TGCAGTGCTAGATCTCGAGATCACCGCAATCAGCCCCAGCATTTT. Translated: CSARSRDHRNQPQHF.

The chain links TRBV5-1 to TRBJ2-7; D may be TRBD1 or TRBD2 (5 bases each). CDR1 is SGHRS, CDR2 YFSETQ, per germline. This CDR3 has 16 residues. Trimming stripped 5 bases from V and 3 bases from J, with 21 bases between. The CDR3 reads CASRWISVGVGYEQYF. DNA of the CDR3: TGCGCCAGCAGATGGATTTCGGTGGGGGTCGGCTACGAGCAGTACTTC.

The chain carries TRBV29-1 and TRBJ2-2, with D tentatively TRBD1 (6 bases). Germline assignment: CDR1 SQVTM and CDR2 ANQGSEA. V was cut by 8 bases and J by 6 bases, with 19 bases left in between. The length of the CDR3 is 14 residues. CDR3 loop: CSTRTVFGPGELFF. CDR3 nucleotide sequence: TGCAGCACTCGGACAGTATTCGGTCCCGGGGAGCTGTTTTTT.

There are a few counts of this clonotype. The V and J genes are TRBV21-1 and TRBJ2-5. TRBV21-1 is reported as a pseudogene. The CDR3 covers 14 residues. CDR3 bases: TGTGCCAGCAGCGCATGGCCTCTGCCAGTGACCCAGTACTTC. This gives the protein CASSAWPLPVTQYF.